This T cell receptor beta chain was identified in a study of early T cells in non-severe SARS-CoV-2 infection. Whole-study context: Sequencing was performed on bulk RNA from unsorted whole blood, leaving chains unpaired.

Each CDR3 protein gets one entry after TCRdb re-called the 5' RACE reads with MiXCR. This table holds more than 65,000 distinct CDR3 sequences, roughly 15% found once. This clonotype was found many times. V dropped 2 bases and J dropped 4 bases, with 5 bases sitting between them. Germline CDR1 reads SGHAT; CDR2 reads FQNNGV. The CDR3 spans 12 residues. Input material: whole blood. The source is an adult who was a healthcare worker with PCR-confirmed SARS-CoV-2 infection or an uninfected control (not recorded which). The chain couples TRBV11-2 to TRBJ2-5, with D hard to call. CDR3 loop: CASSLISETQYF. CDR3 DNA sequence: TGTGCCAGCAGCTTAATCTCAGAGACCCAGTACTTC.